These 3 T cell receptor beta chains originate from one sample sequenced in a study of blood T cell repertoires in COVID-19. Using immunoSEQ multiplex PCR, the repertoire was profiled, and TCRdb retains in-frame clones only, with some absent. The sample holds 120,000 or so clones, roughly 72% seen once. The sample comprised peripheral blood. These receptors originate from a man aged 60-69 years with acute or convalescent COVID-19.

The V call is TRBV5-4, the J call TRBJ2-7; TRBD1 matches at 8 bases. Germline assignment: CDR1 SGHNT and CDR2 YYREEE (reference sequence). The V and J ends lost 4 bases and 5 bases, in that order; junction bases with no gene match: 11. The CDR3 is 15 residues long. The CDR3 region is CASSLDVGTGDEQYF. The CDR3 coding sequence is TGTGCCAGCAGCCTGGATGTAGGGACAGGAGACGAGCAGTACTTC.

The gene calls are TRBV28 and TRBJ2-7; D is ambiguous. Germline CDR1 reads MDHEN; CDR2 reads SYDVKM. V was shortened by 6 bases and J by 3 bases, with 9 bases between the two germline ends. The CDR3 is 12 amino acids. The CDR3: CASSSPLYEQYF. CDR3 bases: TGTGCCAGCAGCTCCCCCCTCTACGAGCAGTACTTC.

This chain connects TRBV5-1 to TRBJ2-2, with 8 bases aligning to TRBD1. This CDR3 is 16 amino acids long. Germline CDR1 reads SGHRS; CDR2 reads YFSETQ. V trimming: 4 bases; J trimming: 3 bases; junction bases outside the gene matches: 8. The chain's CDR3 is CASSRSGQADTGELFF. The DNA of the CDR3 is TGCGCCAGCAGCAGATCGGGACAGGCTGACACCGGGGAGCTGTTTTTT.